This TCR beta chain was sequenced for a study of glioma-infiltrating T cells after dendritic cell vaccination. The overall study: Patients received autologous tumor lysate-pulsed dendritic cell vaccination between about 2002 and 2013. Study-wide results and caveats: Complete blood and tumor specimen sets were limited to few patients.

Comments on this clone: Its matching antigen is unknown.

The immunoSEQ assay amplified TCRB CDR3 from up to roughly 2 ug DNA. The primer mix had 60 V beta and 13 J beta primers. The data were produced by immunoSEQ multiplex PCR, yet TCRdb's version contains in-frame clones alone and is incomplete. The sample contains tens of thousands of clones, around 79% of which appear only once. The CDR3 length is 13 residues. Germline-derived CDR1 and CDR2 are SGHNT and YENEEA. Trimming stripped 0 bases from V and 4 bases from J, with 4 bases between. The receptor's source is a human donor with glioblastoma. This specimen consisted of blood, obtained before dendritic cell vaccination. V usage is TRBV11-3 and J usage is TRBJ2-1; unclear D gene. CDR3 sequence (DNA): TGTGCCAGCAGCTTAGAACAGTACAATGAGCAGTTCTTC. The encoded protein is CASSLEQYNEQFF.